One and the same sample provided the 20 T cell receptor beta chains below, sequenced in a study of CD8 T cells in Susac syndrome. With random hexamers, 0.5 to 1 ug RNA was reverse transcribed. Using its own MiXCR run on the immunoSEQ multiplex PCR reads, TCRdb lists one record per CDR3 protein. The sample has about 240,000 distinct CDR3 sequences; approximately 95% are singletons. The sequenced sample consisted of CD4+ T cells from PBMCs. The receptors shown here come from a human donor with Susac syndrome.

The chain uses TRBV28 and TRBJ2-7, with D perhaps being TRBD1 or TRBD2 (5 bases each). The germline V gene has CDR1 MDHEN and CDR2 SYDVKM. Trimming pared 5 bases from V and 4 bases from J, leaving 18 bases between. The CDR3 length is 15 residues. CDR3 amino acids: CASSPRDPGRYEQYF. The CDR3, as DNA: TGTGCCAGCAGTCCCCGGGACCCCGGAAGGTACGAGCAGTACTTC.

The chain links TRBV19 to TRBJ1-5; 8 nucleotides agree with TRBD1. The V gene's germline CDR1 is LNHDA and CDR2 SQIVND (reference sequence). V dropped 7 bases and J dropped 7; count of bases not matched to a gene: 9. This CDR3 comprises 14 residues. CDR3 bases: TGTGCCAGTAAGCCGACAGGGGTGAGCCAGCCCCAGCATTTT. This translates into CASKPTGVSQPQHF.

This clonotype has a handful of counts. This chain joins TRBV30 and TRBJ1-1; D possibly corresponds to TRBD1 (5 bases). The length of the CDR3 is 15 residues. V shed 1 base and J shed 2 bases, with 14 bases lying between them. CDR1 and CDR2 (germline): GTSNPN, SVGIG (reference sequence). The chain's CDR3 is CAWSATPGLNTEAFF. The CDR3 DNA reads TGTGCCTGGAGTGCCACACCGGGACTCAACACTGAAGCTTTCTTT. Full variable domain (remainder filled in from reference TRBV30 and TRBJ1-1): SQTIHQWPATLVQPVGSPLSLECTVEGTSNPNLYWYRQAAGRGLQLLFYSVGIGQISSEVPQNLSASRPQDRQFILSSKKLLLSDSGFYLCAWSATPGLNTEAFFGQGTRLTVV.

The CDR3 DNA sequence: TGCAGCGTTGCGGTCCGGCCAGACTACGAGCAGTACTTC. Its translation: CSVAVRPDYEQYF. This chain links TRBV29-1 with TRBJ2-7; no firm D call. V was cut by 4 bases and J by 3 bases, with 13 bases left in between. The CDR3 runs to 13 residues. Germline V gives CDR1 SQVTM, CDR2 ANQGSEA.

The V and J genes are TRBV6-4 and TRBJ1-2; D not certain. The length of the CDR3 is 14 residues. Germline CDR1 is MRHNA and CDR2 is SNTAGT. Trimming removed 0 bases from V and 8 bases from J, with 13 bases in between. In DNA, the CDR3 is TGTGCCAGCAGTGACTCTCCGCAGCAGCGGGGCTACACCTTC. Its protein product is CASSDSPQQRGYTF.

The gene calls are TRBV28 and TRBJ2-7, with D possibly TRBD1 on 5 matching bases. Per the germline V gene, CDR1 is MDHEN and CDR2 is SYDVKM. The CDR3 runs 15 residues. V gave up 5 bases and J gave up 4 bases, with 18 bases separating them. CDR3 in DNA: TGTGCCAGCAGTGCTATAGGGGTTAGCAGTTACGAGCAGTACTTC. Its translation is CASSAIGVSSYEQYF.

CDR3 protein: CAWSATDNEQFF. Here the CDR3 DNA reads TGTGCCTGGAGTGCCACTGACAATGAGCAGTTCTTC. V gene TRBV30 combines with J gene TRBJ2-1; D is unresolved. The V gene lost 1 base and the J gene lost 5 bases, with 6 bases spanning the gap. The length of the CDR3 is 12 residues. CDR1 is GTSNPN and CDR2 is SVGIG in the germline V gene (reference sequence).

This rearrangement joins TRBV30 to TRBJ2-1; 15 nucleotides match TRBD2. The V and J ends lost 3 bases and 6 bases, in that order; junction bases with no gene match: 0. Germline lookup yields CDR1 GTSNPN and CDR2 SVGIG (reference sequence). This CDR3 region has 14 residues. The CDR3 sequence: CAWRGLAGGNEQFF. CDR3 DNA sequence: TGTGCCTGGAGGGGACTAGCGGGAGGCAATGAGCAGTTCTTC.

The DNA of the CDR3 is TGTGCCAGCAGGATGGACAGTACCTACGAGCAGTACTTC. As protein: CASRMDSTYEQYF. This chain connects TRBV6-5 to TRBJ2-7; D may be TRBD1 (6 bases). The CDR3 has 13 amino acids. Looked up from germline, CDR1 is MNHEY and CDR2 is SVGAGI. The V end lost 6 bases, the J end lost 2 bases, and 11 bases lay between the germline ends.

The chain carries TRBV24-1 and TRBJ2-7, with TRBD1 identical over 7 bases. Per the germline V gene, CDR1 is KGHDR and CDR2 is SFDVKD. V shed 4 bases and J 3 bases; nucleotides not matched to a gene: 2. This CDR3 is 13 amino acids long. CDR3 residues: CATSESGGYEQYF. CDR3 coding DNA: TGTGCCACCAGTGAGTCAGGGGGCTACGAGCAGTACTTC.

This clonotype is a singleton in its sample. The chain combines TRBV29-1 with TRBJ1-2; D gene uncertain. This CDR3 has 12 residues. Germline V gene lookup returns CDR1 SQVTM and CDR2 ANQGSEA. The V end lost 3 bases, the J end lost 0 bases, and 5 bases lay between the germline ends. The CDR3 DNA reads as TGCAGCGTTGATGGGTCTAACTATGGCTACACCTTC. Its translation is CSVDGSNYGYTF. Full variable domain (remainder filled in from reference TRBV29-1 and TRBJ1-2): SAVISQKPSRDICQRGTSLTIQCQVDSQVTMMFWYRQQPGQSLTLIATANQGSEATYESGFVIDKFPISRPNLTFSTLTVSNMSPEDSSIYLCSVDGSNYGYTFGSGTRLTVV.

This clonotype occurred once. The junction and the germline gene differ at one end; a read error may be behind it. The chain has TRBV4-1 and TRBJ1-1; 7 bases are a match to TRBD1. The CDR3 covers 15 residues. Germline V gene sequence: CDR1 MGHRA, CDR2 YSYEKL. CDR3 in amino acids: CASSHPDRDYVASPF. As DNA, the CDR3 is TGCGCCAGCAGCCACCCAGACAGGGATTACGTTGCGTCGCCCTTT.

The rearrangement uses TRBV4-1 and TRBJ2-1; no clear D gene. The CDR3 runs to 20 residues. Trimming took 1 base from V and 4 from J, leaving 26 bases between them. Germline lookup yields CDR1 MGHRA and CDR2 YSYEKL. CDR3 region: CASSQAVWKDHFVGYNEQFF. The DNA of the CDR3 is TGCGCCAGCAGCCAAGCCGTGTGGAAAGACCATTTCGTGGGGTACAATGAGCAGTTCTTC.

The genes are TRBV20-1 and TRBJ1-2, with D unresolved. V dropped 6 bases and J dropped 4 bases, with 15 bases sitting between them. The CDR3 covers 13 residues. The germline V gene encodes CDR1 DFQATT and CDR2 SNEGSKA (reference sequence). The CDR3 region has the DNA TGCAGTGCACCCTCCTCCGGGCTCTATGGCTACACCTTC. This sequence encodes CSAPSSGLYGYTF.

J is TRBJ2-3 and V is TRBV7-9, with D perhaps TRBD2 (5 bases). The V end lost 5 bases, the J end lost 5 bases, and 14 bases lay between the germline ends. This CDR3 has 14 residues. Looked up from germline, CDR1 is SEHNR and CDR2 is FQNEAQ (reference sequence). CDR3 region: CASSVRDPVDTQYF. The CDR3 bases are TGTGCCAGCAGCGTCCGGGATCCCGTAGATACGCAGTATTTT.

CDR3 in amino acids: CSASGTVNEKLFF. The DNA of the CDR3 is TGCAGTGCATCCGGGACGGTCAATGAAAAACTGTTTTTT. V usage is TRBV20-1 and J usage is TRBJ1-4, with D maybe TRBD1 (5 bases). Germline CDR1 reads DFQATT; CDR2 reads SNEGSKA (reference sequence). The CDR3 has 13 amino acids. V lost 6 bases and J 5 bases, leaving 13 bases between the germline ends.

The chain carries TRBV20-1 and TRBJ2-7; D call uncertain. V dropped 3 bases and J dropped 0 bases, with 9 bases sitting between them. The CDR3 loop spans 13 amino acids. Per the germline V gene, CDR1 is DFQATT and CDR2 is SNEGSKA (reference sequence). The CDR3 loop reads CSASSVNSYEQYF. The DNA of the CDR3 is TGCAGTGCTAGTTCGGTGAACTCCTACGAGCAGTACTTC.

The V gene is TRBV3-1, the J gene TRBJ2-7; D unclear. V lost 3 bases and J lost 2, with 8 bases in between. The V gene's germline CDR1 is LGHDT and CDR2 YNNKEL (reference sequence). CDR3 length: 13 residues. The CDR3 DNA is TGTGCCAGCAGCCATGGCCCCACCTACGAGCAGTACTTC. It translates to CASSHGPTYEQYF.

This clonotype was found once. This sequence joins TRBV9 and TRBJ2-7, with 7 bases that match TRBD1. CDR3 length equals 14 residues. Looked up from germline, CDR1 is SGDLS and CDR2 is YYNGEE. V shed 4 bases, J shed 5 bases, and the junction held 9 bases outside the gene matches. For the CDR3, the DNA is TGTGCCAGCAGCCCCGGGACAGCCAAACACGAGCAGTACTTC. Translating it yields CASSPGTAKHEQYF.

The CDR3 loop reads CASSQDHQYEQYF. CDR3 DNA: TGCGCCAGCAGCCAAGATCACCAGTACGAGCAGTACTTC. This chain connects TRBV4-1 to TRBJ2-7; D not certain. Germline-derived CDR1 and CDR2 are MGHRA and YSYEKL. The CDR3 runs to 13 residues. The V gene lost 0 bases and the J gene lost 4 bases, with 7 bases spanning the gap.